This T cell receptor beta chain was retrieved from a study of blood T cell repertoires in COVID-19. Study at large: Italy, Spain and the United States were the sources of the convalescent and acute COVID-19 samples.

Per germline, CDR1 SGHKS and CDR2 YYEKEE (reference sequence). CDR3 length: 14 amino acids. Germline trimming cut 4 bases from V and 7 bases from J; bases unmatched to any gene: 5. Repertoires were generated with immunoSEQ multiplex PCR, while TCRdb's copy carries only in-frame clones and drops some. Among about 400,000 clones, roughly 90% were seen once, and the ten largest hold 2% to 2.5%. The sequenced sample was PBMCs or T cells enriched from blood (not recorded which). The clonotype was recovered from a woman aged 40 to 50 with acute COVID-19. The chain joins TRBV5-5 to TRBJ1-2, with TRBD1 matching over 12 bases. CDR3: CASSAGQGAGGYTF. Written as DNA, the CDR3 is TGTGCCAGCAGCGCGGGACAGGGGGCAGGTGGCTACACCTTC.